The source of this T cell receptor beta chain is a study of blood T cell repertoires in COVID-19. Study as a whole: There were acute and convalescent COVID-19 samples, and they came from the United States, Italy and Spain. Sources were T cells, B-cell-depleted T cells, or PBMCs; the material itself was cDNA or gDNA.

The authors' processing: Reference gene primer amplification gave estimated nucleated cell counts. The data were produced by immunoSEQ multiplex PCR, yet TCRdb's version contains in-frame clones alone and is incomplete. That table furnishes V, J and clone size, whereas the DNA furnished D and trimming. The top ten clones hold around a tenth of a sample with 90,000 to 100,000 clones, around 85% of them seen once. The TCR was taken from a woman older than 75 with acute or convalescent COVID-19. Sequenced sample: peripheral blood.

The CDR3 nucleotides read TGCAGCGTTGGCGGTTTCCTGAACACCGGGGAGCTGTTTTTT. Protein sequence: CSVGGFLNTGELFF. The rearrangement links TRBV29-1 to TRBJ2-2, with unresolved D. This CDR3 is built from 14 residues. With 4 bases removed from V and 1 base from J, the gap between germline ends came to 10 bases. Germline CDR1 SQVTM, CDR2 ANQGSEA.